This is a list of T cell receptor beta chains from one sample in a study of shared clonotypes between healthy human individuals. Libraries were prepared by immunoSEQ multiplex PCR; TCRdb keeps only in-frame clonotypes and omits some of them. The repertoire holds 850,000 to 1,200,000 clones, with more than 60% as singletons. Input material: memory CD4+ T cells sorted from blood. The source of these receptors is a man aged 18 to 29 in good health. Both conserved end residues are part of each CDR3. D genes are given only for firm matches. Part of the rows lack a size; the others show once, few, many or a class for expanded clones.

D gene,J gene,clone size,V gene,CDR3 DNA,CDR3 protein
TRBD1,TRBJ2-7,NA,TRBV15,TGTGCCACCAGCAGAGACCCGGGACAGGTATACGAGCAGTACTTC,CATSRDPGQVYEQYF
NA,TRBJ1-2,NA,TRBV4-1,TGCGCCAGCAGCCAAGATTGGGCAAATGGGGGCTACACCTTC,CASSQDWANGGYTF
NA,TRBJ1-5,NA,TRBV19,TGTGCCAGTAGTATAGGGCAACAGAGCAATCAGCCCCAGCATTTT,CASSIGQQSNQPQHF
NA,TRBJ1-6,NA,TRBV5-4,TGTGCCAGCAGCTTGGATTGGGGGCTAAGATCACCCCTCCACTTT,CASSLDWGLRSPLHF
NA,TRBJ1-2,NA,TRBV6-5,TGTGCCACGAGGGGCTTCCAGGCCCATGTGGGCTACACCTTC,CATRGFQAHVGYTF
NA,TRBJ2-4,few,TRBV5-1,TGCGCCAGCAGCTTGGATGCCTGGGCCAAAAACATTCAGTACTTC,CASSLDAWAKNIQYF
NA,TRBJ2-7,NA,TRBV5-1,TGCGCCAGCAGCTTTTACGAGCAGTACTTC,CASSFYEQYF
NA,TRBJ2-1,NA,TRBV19,TGTGCCAGTAGTCCTCGCAGCGCCTCCTACAATGAGCAGTTCTTC,CASSPRSASYNEQFF
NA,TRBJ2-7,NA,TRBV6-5,TGTGCCAGCACAGAGGGCTACGAGCAGTACTTC,CASTEGYEQYF
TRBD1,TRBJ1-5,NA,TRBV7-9,TGTGCCAGCAGCCGACAGGGGGAGAATCAGCCCCAGCATTTT,CASSRQGENQPQHF
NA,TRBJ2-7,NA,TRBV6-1,TGTGCCAGCAGTGAAGGGGGTTTCCAGGCACGGTACGAGCAGTACTTC,CASSEGGFQARYEQYF
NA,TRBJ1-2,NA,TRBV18,TGTGCCAGTCATGGGGGTGGATATGGCTACACCTTC,CASHGGGYGYTF
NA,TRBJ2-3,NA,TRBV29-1,TGCAGCGGAGGGTTCACAGATACGCAGTATTTT,CSGGFTDTQYF
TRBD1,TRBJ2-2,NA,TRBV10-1,TGCGCCAGCAGTGAAATTATTGGCAGGGGGCTTACCGGGGAGCTGTTTTTT,CASSEIIGRGLTGELFF
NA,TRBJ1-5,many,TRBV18,TGTGCCAGCTCAAAGGCAGGGGTGGGTCAGCCCCAGCATTTT,CASSKAGVGQPQHF
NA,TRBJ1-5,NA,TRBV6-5,TGTGCCTCGGGAAGCAATCAGCCCCAGCATTTT,CASGSNQPQHF
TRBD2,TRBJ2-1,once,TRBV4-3,TGCGCCAGCAGCATATCGACTAGCGGGAGGGGGCGGCTTAATGAGCAGTTCTTC,CASSISTSGRGRLNEQFF
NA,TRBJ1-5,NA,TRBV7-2,TGTGCCAGCAGCTTAAGCAGGGGTCAGCCCCAGCATTTT,CASSLSRGQPQHF
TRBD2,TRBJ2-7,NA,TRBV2,TGTGCCAGCAGTGACCGACTAGCGGAGAAATACGAGCAGTACTTC,CASSDRLAEKYEQYF
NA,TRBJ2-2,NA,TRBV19,TGTGCCAGTAGTATCCAGGCGGCAGCCGGGGAGCTGTTTTTT,CASSIQAAAGELFF
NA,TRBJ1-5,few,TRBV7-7,TGTGCTAGCAGCCCGGGACGGGATCAGCCCCAGCATTTT,CASSPGRDQPQHF
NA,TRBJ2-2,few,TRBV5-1,TGCGCCAGCAGCTTAACAGGGCTGGGGACCGGGGAGCTGTTTTTT,CASSLTGLGTGELFF
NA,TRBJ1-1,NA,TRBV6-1,TGTGCCAGCAGTGAAACACGGAACACTGAAGCTTTCTTT,CASSETRNTEAFF
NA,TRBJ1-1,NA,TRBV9,TGTGCCAGCAGCCCCACGAACAGGGAGAACACTGAAGCTTTCTTT,CASSPTNRENTEAFF
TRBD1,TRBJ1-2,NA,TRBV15,TGTGCCACCAGCAGAGGAGGGACAGGGGACTTCTATGGCTACACCTTC,CATSRGGTGDFYGYTF
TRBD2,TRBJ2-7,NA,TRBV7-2,TGTGCCAGCAGCTTAGCTTCGGGAGGAACCCCCTACGAGCAGTACTTC,CASSLASGGTPYEQYF
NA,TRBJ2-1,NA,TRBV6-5,TGTGCCAGCAGACCTTTGACAGCTACGGGGGAGCAGTTCTTC,CASRPLTATGEQFF
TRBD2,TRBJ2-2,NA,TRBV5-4,TGTGCCAGCAGCCAAGGACTAGCGGTCACCACCGGGGAGCTGTTTTTT,CASSQGLAVTTGELFF
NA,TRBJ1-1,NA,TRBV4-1,TGCGCCAGCAGAAGGGAACAGGGAAACACTGAAGCTTTCTTT,CASRREQGNTEAFF
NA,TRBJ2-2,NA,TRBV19,TGTGCCAGTAGTATTTCCAGGGTGGTAACCGGGGAGCTGTTTTTT,CASSISRVVTGELFF
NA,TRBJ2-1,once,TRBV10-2,TGCGCCAGCAGCCCCTTTAGGAATGAGCAGTTCTTC,CASSPFRNEQFF
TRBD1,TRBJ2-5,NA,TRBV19,TGTGCCAGTAGTTACGGACAGGCCACACAAGAGACCCAGTACTTC,CASSYGQATQETQYF
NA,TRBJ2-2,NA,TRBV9,TGTGCCAGCAGCGTAGGTTTACAAAACACCGGGGAGCTGTTTTTT,CASSVGLQNTGELFF
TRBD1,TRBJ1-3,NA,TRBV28,TGTGCCAGCAGCAACCCCGGGACAGGGACTGGAAACACCATATATTTT,CASSNPGTGTGNTIYF
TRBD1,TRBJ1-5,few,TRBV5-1,TGCGCCAGCAGCTCGGGACAGGGGGGCCAGCCCCAGCATTTT,CASSSGQGGQPQHF
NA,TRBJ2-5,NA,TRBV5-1,TGCGCCAGCAGCCAGGGTTGGCGGGGGCCGGTCGACCAAGAGACCCAGTACTTC,CASSQGWRGPVDQETQYF
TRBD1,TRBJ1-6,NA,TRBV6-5,TGTGCCAGCAGAGCCGGGACAGGGGGAGATTCACCCCTCCACTTT,CASRAGTGGDSPLHF
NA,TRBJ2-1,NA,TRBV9,TGTGCCAGCAGCGTCGGTCTTAGTGTGAATGAGCAGTTCTTC,CASSVGLSVNEQFF
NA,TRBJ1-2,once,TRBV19,TGTGCCAGTAGTGCGGGGGCGAACTATGGCTACACCTTC,CASSAGANYGYTF